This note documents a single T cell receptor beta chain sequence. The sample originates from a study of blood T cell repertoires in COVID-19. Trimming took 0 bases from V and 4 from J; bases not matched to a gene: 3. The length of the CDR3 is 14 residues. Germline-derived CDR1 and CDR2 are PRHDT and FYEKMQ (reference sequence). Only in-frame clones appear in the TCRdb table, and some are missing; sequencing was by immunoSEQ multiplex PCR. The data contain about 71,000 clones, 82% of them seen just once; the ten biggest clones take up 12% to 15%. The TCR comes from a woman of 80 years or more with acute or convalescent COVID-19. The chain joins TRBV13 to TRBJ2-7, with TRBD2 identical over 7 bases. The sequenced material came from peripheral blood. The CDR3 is CASSLGTRGYEQYF. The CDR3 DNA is TGTGCCAGCAGCTTAGGAACGCGGGGGTACGAGCAGTACTTC.